These 32 T cell receptor beta chains were all obtained from the same sample, sequenced in a study of T-cell reconstitution after alpha-beta-depleted transplantation in children. Unique molecular identifiers were incorporated into the prepared TCRbeta library. TCRdb re-called the PCR reads through MiXCR, storing one row per CDR3 protein. The sample shows 60,000 to 85,000 distinct CDR3 sequences, around a sixth of them seen only once. Sequences were derived from PBMCs, mostly from graft donor cells, sampled 360 days after TCRalphabeta/CD19-depleted stem cell transplant. Receptor source: a male patient aged 2-10 years who had a stem cell transplant for acute lymphoblastic leukemia, so the T cells may come from the graft donor.

The genes are TRBV9 and TRBJ2-1; D gene ambiguous. Between the trimmed V and J ends, which lost 0 bases and 2 bases, there was a span of 12 bases. Germline assignment: CDR1 SGDLS and CDR2 YYNGEE. The CDR3 extends over 16 amino acids. The CDR3 nucleotides are TGTGCCAGCAGCGTAGGGGGAAGAACCCCCTACAATGAGCAGTTCTTC. It translates to CASSVGGRTPYNEQFF.

The CDR3 coding sequence is TGCGCCAGCAGCTATCTCGGACAGGGGAGCTCCTACGAGCAGTACTTC. This codes for CASSYLGQGSSYEQYF. The chain links TRBV5-1 to TRBJ2-7; TRBD1 agrees at 9 bases. The CDR3 length is 16 residues. CDR1 is SGHRS and CDR2 is YFSETQ in the germline V gene. J lost 0 bases, V lost 3 bases, and 7 bases had no gene match.

This clonotype has a handful of counts. This chain connects TRBV27 to TRBJ2-4; TRBD2 is a possible D gene (6 bases). The V gene's germline CDR1 is MNHEY and CDR2 SMNVEV (reference sequence). V gave up 3 bases and J gave up 8 bases, with 11 bases separating them. There are 13 residues in the CDR3. The CDR3 protein is CASSLGGSDIQYF. In DNA form, the CDR3 reads TGTGCCAGCAGTTTGGGAGGTTCAGACATTCAGTACTTC.

This clonotype came up a few times. The genes are TRBV19 and TRBJ2-2; D is unclear. V was shortened by 5 bases and J by 6 bases, with 4 bases between the two germline ends. CDR1 is LNHDA, CDR2 SQIVND, per germline (reference sequence). CDR3 length: 11 amino acids. The CDR3 protein is CASSQAGELFF. The CDR3 bases are TGTGCCAGTAGTCAGGCCGGGGAGCTGTTTTTT.

The table lists this clonotype with many counts. V usage is TRBV20-1 and J usage is TRBJ2-1; D is tentatively TRBD1 or TRBD2 (6 bases each). Deletions cut 6 bases from V and 4 bases from J, with 16 bases between. Per germline, CDR1 DFQATT and CDR2 SNEGSKA (reference sequence). This CDR3 comprises 14 residues. The CDR3 DNA reads TGCAGTGCCGAGGGGGGACAAGGATACAATGAGCAGTTCTTC. It encodes CSAEGGQGYNEQFF.

The rearrangement joins TRBV10-3 to TRBJ1-2; D may be TRBD1 (6 bases). The V end lost 9 bases, the J end lost 3 bases, and 17 bases lay between the germline ends. Germline V lookup: CDR1 ENHRY, CDR2 SYGVKD. The CDR3 contains 14 residues. The chain's CDR3 is CAMASGTGYYGYTF. The CDR3 DNA is TGTGCCATGGCCTCCGGTACAGGGTACTATGGCTACACCTTC.

The gene calls are TRBV20-1 and TRBJ2-7, with TRBD2 matching over 7 bases. J was trimmed by 0 bases and V by 3 bases; bases with no gene match: 11. Germline loops: CDR1 DFQATT, CDR2 SNEGSKA (reference sequence). The CDR3 totals 16 residues. CDR3 residues: CSARDSSGTYSYEQYF. In DNA form, the CDR3 reads TGCAGTGCTAGGGACTCAAGCGGGACTTACTCCTACGAGCAGTACTTC.

The chain links TRBV29-1 to TRBJ2-2; perhaps TRBD1 as D (6 bases). V lost 6 bases to trimming and J lost 3 bases, with 11 bases between them. CDR3 size: 13 residues. Germline V CDR1 and CDR2: SQVTM, ANQGSEA. DNA for the CDR3: TGCAGCGTCTCGGACAGCCACACCGGGGAGCTGTTTTTT. Translated: CSVSDSHTGELFF.

Only a few counts were recorded for this clonotype. J is TRBJ2-7 and V is TRBV4-1; 7 bases are a match to TRBD2. Germline CDR1 MGHRA, CDR2 YSYEKL. The CDR3 contains 16 residues. V shed 2 bases, J shed 2 bases, and the junction held 9 bases outside the gene matches. CDR3 in DNA: TGCGCCAGCAGCCAAACACAAGGACTAGGCCCCTACGAGCAGTACTTC. Protein sequence: CASSQTQGLGPYEQYF.

V usage is TRBV6-5 and J usage is TRBJ2-5; 9 nucleotides align to TRBD2. CDR3 length equals 16 residues. The junction had 6 bases not matched to a gene; V was cut back by 0 bases and J by 4 bases. Germline V lookup: CDR1 MNHEY, CDR2 SVGAGI. The CDR3 is CASSYSGGRGGETQYF. The CDR3 coding sequence is TGTGCCAGCAGTTACTCGGGCGGGAGGGGAGGAGAGACCCAGTACTTC.

This clonotype turned up a few times. The J gene is TRBJ1-2, the V gene TRBV6-5; D uncertain. Germline-derived CDR1 and CDR2 are MNHEY and SVGAGI. Trimming left V 2 bases short and J 3 bases short, with 7 bases between. The CDR3 is 13 amino acids. The CDR3 sequence: CASSYGEYYGYTF. The DNA for the CDR3 is TGTGCCAGCAGTTACGGGGAATACTATGGCTACACCTTC.

The J gene is TRBJ2-7, the V gene TRBV10-3, with a weak D call TRBD1 (5 bases). Germline V CDR1 and CDR2: ENHRY, SYGVKD. V lost 3 bases, J lost 3 bases, and 9 bases lay in between. The CDR3 has 13 amino acids. For the CDR3, the DNA is TGTGCCATCAGTGAACGGCAGGGCTACGAGCAGTACTTC. This translates into CAISERQGYEQYF.

The gene calls are TRBV12-3 or TRBV12-4 and TRBJ2-2, with D unclear. The V and J ends lost 1 base and 9 bases respectively, with 12 bases between them. The CDR3 loop spans 14 amino acids. The chain's CDR3 is CASSLGTVKRELFF. CDR3 nucleotides: TGTGCCAGCAGTTTAGGGACCGTCAAAAGGGAGCTGTTTTTT.

This clonotype was seen more than once but under ten times. The chain carries TRBV4-1 and TRBJ2-6; 10 nucleotides line up with TRBD2. The CDR3 runs to 19 residues. The V gene end was trimmed by 2 bases and the J gene end by 0 bases; junction bases not matched to a gene: 7. CDR1 is MGHRA, CDR2 YSYEKL, per germline. CDR3 in amino acids: CASSQFPAGGPSGANVLTF. DNA for the CDR3: TGCGCCAGCAGCCAATTCCCAGCGGGAGGGCCCTCTGGGGCCAACGTCCTGACTTTC.

The chain uses TRBV27 and TRBJ2-1; 11 bases align to TRBD2. The CDR3 is 16 residues long. V was clipped by 4 bases and J by 3 bases; unmatched bases: 5. CDR1 is MNHEY and CDR2 is SMNVEV in the germline V gene (reference sequence). CDR3 residues: CASSSRGTSGYNEQFF. CDR3 bases: TGTGCCAGCAGTTCTCGGGGGACTAGCGGCTACAATGAGCAGTTCTTC.

The rearrangement joins TRBV12-3 or TRBV12-4 to TRBJ1-3; 7 positions agree with TRBD1. The CDR3 spans 16 residues. The V segment lost 6 bases and the J segment 0 bases; nucleotides outside the gene matches: 8. The CDR3 DNA is TGTGCCAGCAGCTTCTTGACAGGGACCTCTGGAAACACCATATATTTT. Translating it yields CASSFLTGTSGNTIYF.

This clonotype was observed a handful of times. Here the CDR3 DNA reads TGCAGTGCGCTCTCAAGACTAGCGGGAAAATACACCGGGGAGCTGTTTTTT. Translating gives CSALSRLAGKYTGELFF. This sequence joins TRBV20-1 and TRBJ2-2; 11 positions agree with TRBD2. The CDR3 totals 17 residues. The V segment lost 6 bases and the J segment 3 bases; nucleotides outside the gene matches: 12. Looked up from germline, CDR1 is DFQATT and CDR2 is SNEGSKA (reference sequence).

The J gene is TRBJ2-7, the V gene TRBV12-3 or TRBV12-4; D is unresolved. The CDR3 runs to 15 residues. The germline V and J ends were trimmed by 3 bases and 3 bases, with 15 bases remaining between them. CDR3 sequence reads: CASSFIKGRFYEQYF. The CDR3 bases are TGTGCCAGCAGTTTCATAAAAGGCAGATTCTACGAGCAGTACTTC.

This chain uses TRBV10-3 with TRBJ2-7; D remains ambiguous. The CDR3 runs 13 residues. Germline V gives CDR1 ENHRY, CDR2 SYGVKD. The V gene lost 5 bases and the J gene lost 3 bases, with 11 bases spanning the gap. CDR3 DNA sequence: TGTGCCATCAGTCAAGGCCCAGTCTACGAGCAGTACTTC. It specifies CAISQGPVYEQYF.

The rearrangement uses TRBV29-1 and TRBJ2-3; the D is unclear. The CDR3 is 12 residues long. V was clipped by 7 bases and J by 5 bases, with 13 bases between them. Germline CDR1 reads SQVTM; CDR2 reads ANQGSEA. In DNA form, the CDR3 reads TGCAGCGCCCTGCCCAACGGAGATACGCAGTATTTT. As protein: CSALPNGDTQYF.

This clonotype was detected ten times or more. The gene calls are TRBV5-1 and TRBJ1-2; D is uncertain. The CDR3 is 14 residues long. V shed 0 bases and J shed 8 bases, with 14 bases lying between them. CDR1 is SGHRS and CDR2 is YFSETQ in the germline V gene. In DNA form, the CDR3 reads TGCGCCAGCAGCTTGGAGGCTAGGGTGAGCGGCTACACCTTC. It is translated as CASSLEARVSGYTF.

This clonotype was counted a few times. The V and J genes are TRBV27 and TRBJ2-1, with 7 bases lining up with TRBD1. The germline V gene encodes CDR1 MNHEY and CDR2 SMNVEV (reference sequence). Losses at the gene ends were 4 bases for V and 7 bases for J; bases not matched to a gene: 10. This CDR3 region has 15 residues. This chain's CDR3 is CASSSRQGIRNEQFF. The CDR3 bases are TGTGCCAGCAGTTCCCGACAGGGAATAAGGAATGAGCAGTTCTTC.

The chain employs TRBV30 and TRBJ2-1, with TRBD1 matching over 11 bases. Germline loops: CDR1 GTSNPN, CDR2 SVGIG (reference sequence). The ends lost 1 base at V and 3 bases at J; junction bases unmatched: 8. The CDR3 sequence is 17 residues long. DNA of the CDR3: TGTGCCTGGAGTGGGTTTTCGGGACAGGGGGTCTACAATGAGCAGTTCTTC. As protein: CAWSGFSGQGVYNEQFF. Complete variable domain (other parts from reference TRBV30 and TRBJ2-1): SQTIHQWPATLVQPVGSPLSLECTVEGTSNPNLYWYRQAAGRGLQLLFYSVGIGQISSEVPQNLSASRPQDRQFILSSKKLLLSDSGFYLCAWSGFSGQGVYNEQFFGPGTRLTVL.

In this sample, this clonotype turned up a few times. This chain uses TRBV7-9 with TRBJ2-5; D gene ambiguous. CDR3 length: 13 amino acids. Looked up from germline, CDR1 is SEHNR and CDR2 is FQNEAQ (reference sequence). Trimming took off 7 bases at V and 5 bases at J, with 14 bases between the two ends. CDR3: CASNKSPWETQYF. As DNA, the CDR3 is TGTGCCAGCAACAAAAGTCCTTGGGAGACCCAGTACTTC.

As concerns this clonotype: Its ends do not fully match the called genes, so a read error is possible. The V gene is TRBV12-3 or TRBV12-4, the J gene TRBJ2-5; no firm D call. This CDR3 has 11 residues. The CDR3 region has the DNA TGTGCTAGCACCCACCTAGGGACCCAGTACTTC. This gives the protein CASTHLGTQYF.

This clonotype has at least ten counts. This rearrangement joins TRBV5-1 to TRBJ2-2; D call uncertain. The CDR3 is made up of 13 amino acids. Trimming left V 0 bases short and J 4 bases short, with 4 bases between. The germline gives CDR1 SGHRS, CDR2 YFSETQ. In DNA, the CDR3 is TGCGCCAGCAGCTTGGGGCTCACCGGGGAGCTGTTTTTT. Translated: CASSLGLTGELFF. The full variable domain, rest sourced from reference TRBV5-1 and TRBJ2-2, is KAGVTQTPRYLIKTRGQQVTLSCSPISGHRSVSWYQQTPGQGLQFLFEYFSETQRNKGNFPGRFSGRQFSNSRSEMNVSTLELGDSALYLCASSLGLTGELFFGEGSRLTVL.

This clonotype was seen more than once but under ten times. This chain connects TRBV2 to TRBJ2-3; 10 bases are a match to TRBD2. Trimming removed 5 bases from V and 8 bases from J; junction bases left unmatched: 10. This CDR3 comprises 15 residues. Per the germline V gene, CDR1 is SNHLY and CDR2 is FYNNEI. CDR3 residues: CASSPFSGGGSTQYF. The CDR3 DNA sequence: TGTGCCAGCAGTCCATTCAGCGGGGGGGGTTCTACGCAGTATTTT.

The CDR3: CASLIGRPETNTEAFF. Written as DNA, the CDR3 is TGTGCCAGCTTGATCGGCAGACCAGAAACGAACACTGAAGCTTTCTTT. The V and J genes are TRBV7-9 and TRBJ1-1; D call uncertain. In germline, CDR1 is SEHNR, CDR2 FQNEAQ (reference sequence). This CDR3 comprises 16 residues. V lost 8 bases and J lost 1, with 20 bases in between.

The sample holds many counts of this clonotype. The V gene is TRBV29-1, the J gene TRBJ1-2, with D hard to call. V was cut by 5 bases and J by 4 bases, with 17 bases left in between. The germline V gene encodes CDR1 SQVTM and CDR2 ANQGSEA. The CDR3 runs to 14 residues. The CDR3 here is CSVSTETPAYGYTF. The CDR3 DNA is TGCAGCGTTAGCACGGAAACTCCTGCCTATGGCTACACCTTC. The full variable domain, with the rest looked up from reference TRBV29-1 and TRBJ1-2, is SAVISQKPSRDICQRGTSLTIQCQVDSQVTMMFWYRQQPGQSLTLIATANQGSEATYESGFVIDKFPISRPNLTFSTLTVSNMSPEDSSIYLCSVSTETPAYGYTFGSGTRLTVV.

V gene TRBV28 combines with J gene TRBJ2-7, with a weak D call TRBD1 (5 bases). This CDR3 spans 15 amino acids. Trimming shortened V by 6 bases and J by 3 bases, and 18 bases separated the two germline ends. The V gene's germline CDR1 is MDHEN and CDR2 SYDVKM. Here the CDR3 DNA reads TGTGCCAGCAGCTTTACGCGTAGGGGTTTCTACGAGCAGTACTTC. This translates into CASSFTRRGFYEQYF.

Ten or more counts support this clonotype. The rearrangement uses TRBV6-5 and TRBJ2-1; 11 positions agree with TRBD2. CDR3 length: 16 amino acids. V shed 2 bases and J 4 bases; nucleotides not matched to a gene: 4. Germline lookup yields CDR1 MNHEY and CDR2 SVGAGI. The CDR3 coding sequence is TGTGCCAGCAGTTACGCGACTAGCGGGGCGTACAATGAGCAGTTCTTC. The encoded protein is CASSYATSGAYNEQFF.

V and J are TRBV7-9 and TRBJ2-2; possible D gene TRBD2, 5 bases. With 3 bases removed from V and 0 bases from J, the gap between germline ends came to 8 bases. Germline values: CDR1 SEHNR, CDR2 FQNEAQ (reference sequence). The CDR3 contains 15 residues. The CDR3 sequence is CASSFAGPNTGELFF. The CDR3 nucleotides are TGTGCCAGCAGCTTTGCGGGTCCGAACACCGGGGAGCTGTTTTTT.